This TCR beta chain was recorded in a study of CD4 T cells in lung cancer (dated by TCRdb to 2018 to 2020). Regarding the study in general: The study screened blood T cells of NSCLC patients for responses to candidate mutation-encoded neoepitopes and isolated neoantigen-specific CD4+ T-cell clones and TCRs. The resected patients had lung adenocarcinoma or squamous cell carcinoma, were aged 60 to 69 at blood donation, and mostly were former smokers. Before blood donation, patients had received treatments including platinum chemotherapy, and some received nivolumab or pembrolizumab. The frequency of neoantigen-specific clonotypes in tumor resections, non-adjacent lung and cultured T-cell products was followed using TCRB deep sequencing. What the authors observed across the whole study: Because the IFNgamma-sorted cells included nonspecific IFNgamma producers of unknown purity, the expanded lines ranged from monoclonal to oligoclonal. Rather than memory responses to the cancer, some blood-derived responses might reflect cross-reactivity or in vitro priming of naive T cells.

Library construction relied on the immunoSEQ multiplex PCR assay. Qiagen DNeasy or QIAamp micro DNA kits were used to isolate DNA, and the Adaptive Biotechnology human TCRB sequencing kit was used to sequence TCRB. Sequencing of TCRB libraries was performed on an Illumina MiSeq. Per the source publication's procedure: TCRB sequence data were analyzed with the kit provider's software, and tumor enrichment of clonotype templates was tested with Fisher's exact test. Drawn from immuneACCESS, this table holds only the in-frame rearrangements with V and J called that TCRdb kept. Clones are partly lost; checked studies trace under half to an unresolved V gene and leave the rest unexplained. V and J calls plus clone size are reproduced from that table; the DNA served to infer D and trimming. In all, the sample holds approximately 2,000 clones, and over 65% of those were seen once. Together, the top ten hold 5.5% to 7% of the sample.

Comment on this clone: There is no known antigen for this receptor. No base-level quality is on record; no much larger clone is a single base apart.

PBMCs were stimulated with mutant 27-mer peptides plus IL21, IL7, IL15 and IL2 for 10 to 15 days, then restimulated with peptide-pulsed autologous B cells. After restimulation with peptide-pulsed B cells, live IFNgamma-secreting T cells were sorted on a FACS Aria2 by cytokine capture. Sorted cells were expanded for roughly 14 to 21 days at limiting dilution, around 3 or 10 cells per well, with irradiated allogeneic PBMCs, phytohemagglutinin and IL2. The patients provided peripheral blood samples or leukapheresis products. Antigen specificity of expanded lines was screened by IFNgamma ELISA against autologous B cells pulsed with mutant peptides. Trimming takes 2 bases from V and 4 bases from J, and the germline ends sit 14 bases apart. For CDR1 and CDR2, the germline V gene lists SGHAT and FQNNGV. The CDR3 goes from the cysteine to the phenylalanine over 15 residues. Only CDR3 DNA remains: 45 bases, in frame from the first base.

The receptor was isolated from a woman aged 60 to 75 with non-small cell lung cancer. Some clones in this sample may be carry-over from other donors' samples. The sample comprised a CD4+ T cell line or clone grown in culture. Recombination connected TRBV11-2 to TRBJ2-5, with an unclear D gene assignment. The DNA sequence is given as TGTGCCAGCAGCTTAATCGGGTCGGTTGGAGAGACCCAGTACTTC. Translated, it reads CASSLIGSVGETQYF. With the portions outside the CDR3 filled from the reference TRBV11-2 and TRBJ2-5 genes, the complete variable region becomes EAGVAQSPRYKIIEKRQSVAFWCNPISGHATLYWYQQILGQGPKLLIQFQNNGVVDDSQLPKDRFSAERLKGVDSTLKIQPAKLEDSAVYLCASSLIGSVGETQYFGPGTRLLVL.